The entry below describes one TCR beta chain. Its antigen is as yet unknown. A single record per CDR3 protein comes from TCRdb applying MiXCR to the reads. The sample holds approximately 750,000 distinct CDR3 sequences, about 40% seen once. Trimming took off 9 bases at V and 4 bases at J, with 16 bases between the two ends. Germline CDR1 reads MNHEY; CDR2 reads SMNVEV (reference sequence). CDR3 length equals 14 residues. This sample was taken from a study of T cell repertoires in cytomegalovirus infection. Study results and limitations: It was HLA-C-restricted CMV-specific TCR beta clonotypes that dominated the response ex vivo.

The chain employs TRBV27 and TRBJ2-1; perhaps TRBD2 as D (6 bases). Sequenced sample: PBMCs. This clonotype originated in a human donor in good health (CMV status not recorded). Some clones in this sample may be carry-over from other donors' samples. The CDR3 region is CASSGRGPYNEQFF. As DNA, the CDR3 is TGTGCCAGTTCCGGGCGGGGCCCTTACAATGAGCAGTTCTTC.